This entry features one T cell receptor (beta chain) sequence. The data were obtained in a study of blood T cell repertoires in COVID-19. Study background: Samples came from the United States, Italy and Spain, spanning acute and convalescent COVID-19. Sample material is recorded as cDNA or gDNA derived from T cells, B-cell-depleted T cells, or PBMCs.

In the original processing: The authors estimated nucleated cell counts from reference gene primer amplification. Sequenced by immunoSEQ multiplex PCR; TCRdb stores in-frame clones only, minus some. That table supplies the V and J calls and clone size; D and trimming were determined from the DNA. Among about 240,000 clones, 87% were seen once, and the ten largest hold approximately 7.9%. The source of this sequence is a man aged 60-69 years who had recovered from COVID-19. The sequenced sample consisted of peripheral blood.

The CDR3 protein is CASSLGLAGEINEQFF. The CDR3 nucleotides read TGCGCCAGCAGCTTGGGTCTAGCGGGGGAAATAAATGAGCAGTTCTTC. The V gene is TRBV5-1, the J gene TRBJ2-1; 10 bases align to TRBD2. With 0 bases clipped from V and 7 bases from J, the junction kept 7 bases outside the gene matches. The CDR3 is 16 amino acids. Germline V gives CDR1 SGHRS, CDR2 YFSETQ.